One T cell receptor (beta chain) is described in this entry. No antigen is known for it. PCR primers comprised 60 Vbeta and 13 Jbeta primers. Some clones are missing from TCRdb's copy, which holds only in-frame ones; the method was immunoSEQ multiplex PCR. Among approximately 170,000 clones, more than 80% were seen once, and the ten largest hold 2.4%. The sample is drawn from a study of cytomegalovirus exposure and HLA in healthy donors. Findings and caveats of the study: Analysis was carried out at a later point, and it linked a missense DCLRE1C variant to TCR beta V- and J-gene trimming. TCR beta V segments were, for the most part, productive about 87% or about 30% of the time in an earlier analysis.

After removal of 2 bases from V and 4 bases from J, the junction contained 1 base not matched to a gene. This CDR3 comprises 15 residues. The sequenced sample consisted of PBMCs. The chain links TRBV23-1 to TRBJ1-4; the match to TRBD1 covers 10 bases. TRBV23-1 is an ORF for which the function is uncertain. The source is a male donor in good health and CMV-seronegative. The CDR3 loop reads CASSQRTGGNEKLFF. The CDR3 DNA is TGCGCCAGCAGTCAACGGACAGGGGGTAATGAAAAACTGTTTTTT.